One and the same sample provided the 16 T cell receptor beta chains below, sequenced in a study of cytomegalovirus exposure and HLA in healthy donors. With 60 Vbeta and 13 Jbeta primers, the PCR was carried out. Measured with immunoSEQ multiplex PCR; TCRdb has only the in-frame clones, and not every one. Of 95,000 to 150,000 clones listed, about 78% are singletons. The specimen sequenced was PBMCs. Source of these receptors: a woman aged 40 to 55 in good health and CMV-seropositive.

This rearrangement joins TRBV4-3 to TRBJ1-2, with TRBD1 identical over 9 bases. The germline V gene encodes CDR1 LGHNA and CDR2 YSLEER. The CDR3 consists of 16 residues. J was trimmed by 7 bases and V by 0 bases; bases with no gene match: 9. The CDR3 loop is CASSQDPTGGLSGYTF. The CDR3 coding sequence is TGCGCCAGCAGCCAAGATCCGACAGGGGGGTTGAGTGGCTACACCTTC.

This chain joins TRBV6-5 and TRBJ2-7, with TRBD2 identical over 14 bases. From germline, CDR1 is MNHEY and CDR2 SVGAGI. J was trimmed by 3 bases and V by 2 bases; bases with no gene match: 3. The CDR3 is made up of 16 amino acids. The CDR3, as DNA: TGTGCCAGCAGTTACAGGACTAGCGGGGGGTTCTACGAGCAGTACTTC. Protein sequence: CASSYRTSGGFYEQYF.

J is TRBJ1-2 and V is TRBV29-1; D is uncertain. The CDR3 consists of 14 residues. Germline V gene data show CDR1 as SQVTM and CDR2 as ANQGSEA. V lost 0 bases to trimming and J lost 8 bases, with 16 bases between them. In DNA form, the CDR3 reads TGCAGCGTTGAAGATCCCAGAGGTTTGAGGGGCTACACCTTC. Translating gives CSVEDPRGLRGYTF.

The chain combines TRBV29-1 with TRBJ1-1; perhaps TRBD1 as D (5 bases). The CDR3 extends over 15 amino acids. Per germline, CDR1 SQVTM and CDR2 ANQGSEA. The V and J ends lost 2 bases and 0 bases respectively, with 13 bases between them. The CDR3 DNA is TGCAGCGTTGAAATGTCAGGGTGGATGAACACTGAAGCTTTCTTT. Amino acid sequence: CSVEMSGWMNTEAFF.

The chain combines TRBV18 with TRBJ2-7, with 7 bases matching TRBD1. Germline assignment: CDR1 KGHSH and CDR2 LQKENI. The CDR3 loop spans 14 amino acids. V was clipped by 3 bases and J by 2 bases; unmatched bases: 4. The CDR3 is CASSPGTETYEQYF. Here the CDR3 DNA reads TGTGCCAGCTCACCCGGGACAGAAACCTACGAGCAGTACTTC.

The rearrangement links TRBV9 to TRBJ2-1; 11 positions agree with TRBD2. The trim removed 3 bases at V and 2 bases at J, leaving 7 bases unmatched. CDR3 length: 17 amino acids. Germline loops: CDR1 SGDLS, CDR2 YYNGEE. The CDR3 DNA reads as TGTGCCAGCAGCGCTAGCGGGGGGTCACTGACCTACAATGAGCAGTTCTTC. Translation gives CASSASGGSLTYNEQFF.

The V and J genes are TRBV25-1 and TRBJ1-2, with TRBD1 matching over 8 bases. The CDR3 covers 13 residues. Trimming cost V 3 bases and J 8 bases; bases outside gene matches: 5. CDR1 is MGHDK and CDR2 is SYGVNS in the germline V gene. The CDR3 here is CASSDTTGEGYTF. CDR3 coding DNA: TGTGCCAGCAGTGACACGACAGGGGAAGGCTACACCTTC.

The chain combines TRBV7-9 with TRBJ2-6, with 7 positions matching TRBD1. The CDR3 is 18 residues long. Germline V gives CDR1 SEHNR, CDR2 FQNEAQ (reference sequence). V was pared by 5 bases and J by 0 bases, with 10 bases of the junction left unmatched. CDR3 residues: CASSRRMDRPSGANVLTF. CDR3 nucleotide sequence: TGTGCCAGCAGCCGGAGAATGGACAGGCCCTCTGGGGCCAACGTCCTGACTTTC.

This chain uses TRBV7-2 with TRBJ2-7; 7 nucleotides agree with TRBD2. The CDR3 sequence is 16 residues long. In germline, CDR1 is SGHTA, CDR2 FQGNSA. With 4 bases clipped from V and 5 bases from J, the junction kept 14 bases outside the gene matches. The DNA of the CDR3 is TGTGCCAGCAGCTCACGGTTTGGGAGGGGTACAAACGAGCAGTACTTC. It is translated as CASSSRFGRGTNEQYF.

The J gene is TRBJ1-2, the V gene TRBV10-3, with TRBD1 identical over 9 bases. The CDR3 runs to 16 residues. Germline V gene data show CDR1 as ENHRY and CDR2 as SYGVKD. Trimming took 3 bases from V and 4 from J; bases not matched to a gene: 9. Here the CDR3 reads CAISDNRGQFGYGYTF. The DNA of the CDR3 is TGTGCCATCAGTGACAACAGGGGGCAATTTGGCTATGGCTACACCTTC.

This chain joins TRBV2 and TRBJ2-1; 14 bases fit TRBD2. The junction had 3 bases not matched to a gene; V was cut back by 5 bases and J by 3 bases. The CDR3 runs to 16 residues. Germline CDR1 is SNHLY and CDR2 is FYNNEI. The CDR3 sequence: CASSRGTSGGYNEQFF. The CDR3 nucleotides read TGTGCCAGCAGTAGAGGGACTAGCGGGGGCTACAATGAGCAGTTCTTC.

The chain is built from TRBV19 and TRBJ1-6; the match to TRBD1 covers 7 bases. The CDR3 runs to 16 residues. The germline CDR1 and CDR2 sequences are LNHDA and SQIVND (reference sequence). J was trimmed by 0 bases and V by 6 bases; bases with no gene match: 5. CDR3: CASRTRQGSYNSPLHF. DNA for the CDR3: TGTGCCAGTAGGACGCGACAGGGCTCCTATAATTCACCCCTCCACTTT. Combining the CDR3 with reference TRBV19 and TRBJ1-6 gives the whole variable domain DGGITQSPKYLFRKEGQNVTLSCEQNLNHDAMYWYRQDPGQGLRLIYYSQIVNDFQKGDIAEGYSVSREKKESFPLTVTSAQKNPTAFYLCASRTRQGSYNSPLHFGNGTRLTVT.

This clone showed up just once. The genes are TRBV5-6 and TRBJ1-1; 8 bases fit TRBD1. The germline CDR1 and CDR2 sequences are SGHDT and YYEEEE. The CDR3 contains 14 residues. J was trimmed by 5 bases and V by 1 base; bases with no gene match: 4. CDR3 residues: CASSLSQGATEAFF. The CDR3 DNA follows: TGTGCCAGCAGCTTGTCCCAGGGGGCGACTGAAGCTTTCTTT.

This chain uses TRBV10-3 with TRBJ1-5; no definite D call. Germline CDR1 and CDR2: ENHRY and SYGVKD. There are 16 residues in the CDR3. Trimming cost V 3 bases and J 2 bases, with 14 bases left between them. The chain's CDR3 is CAISDGSGGGNQPQHF. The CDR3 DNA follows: TGTGCCATCAGTGACGGTTCGGGAGGCGGCAATCAGCCCCAGCATTTT.

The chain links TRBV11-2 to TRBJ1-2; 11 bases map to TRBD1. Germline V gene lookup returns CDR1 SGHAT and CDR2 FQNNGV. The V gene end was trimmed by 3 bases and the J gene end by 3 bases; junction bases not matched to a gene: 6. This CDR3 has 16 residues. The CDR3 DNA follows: TGTGCCAGCAGCTTCCTCGGACAGGGGGCGGACTATGGCTACACCTTC. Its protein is CASSFLGQGADYGYTF.

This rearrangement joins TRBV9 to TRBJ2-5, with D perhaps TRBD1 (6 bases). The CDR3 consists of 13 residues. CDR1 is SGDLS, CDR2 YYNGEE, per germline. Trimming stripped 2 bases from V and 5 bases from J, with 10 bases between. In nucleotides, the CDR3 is TGTGCCAGCAGCGTTACAGGGTGGGAGACCCAGTACTTC. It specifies CASSVTGWETQYF.